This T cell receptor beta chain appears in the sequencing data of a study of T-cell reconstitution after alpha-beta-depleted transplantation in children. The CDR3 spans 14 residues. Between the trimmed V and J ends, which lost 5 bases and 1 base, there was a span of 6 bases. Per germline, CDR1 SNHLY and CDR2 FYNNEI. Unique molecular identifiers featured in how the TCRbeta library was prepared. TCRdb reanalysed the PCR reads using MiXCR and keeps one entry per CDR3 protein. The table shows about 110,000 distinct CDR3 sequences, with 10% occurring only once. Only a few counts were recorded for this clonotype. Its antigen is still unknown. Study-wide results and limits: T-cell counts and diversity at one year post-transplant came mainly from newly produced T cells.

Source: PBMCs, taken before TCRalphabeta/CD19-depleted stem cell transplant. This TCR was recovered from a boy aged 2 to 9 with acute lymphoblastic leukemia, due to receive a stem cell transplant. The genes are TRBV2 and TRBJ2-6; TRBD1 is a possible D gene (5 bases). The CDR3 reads CASSPGSGANVLTF. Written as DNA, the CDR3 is TGTGCCAGCAGTCCAGGGTCTGGGGCCAACGTCCTGACTTTC.